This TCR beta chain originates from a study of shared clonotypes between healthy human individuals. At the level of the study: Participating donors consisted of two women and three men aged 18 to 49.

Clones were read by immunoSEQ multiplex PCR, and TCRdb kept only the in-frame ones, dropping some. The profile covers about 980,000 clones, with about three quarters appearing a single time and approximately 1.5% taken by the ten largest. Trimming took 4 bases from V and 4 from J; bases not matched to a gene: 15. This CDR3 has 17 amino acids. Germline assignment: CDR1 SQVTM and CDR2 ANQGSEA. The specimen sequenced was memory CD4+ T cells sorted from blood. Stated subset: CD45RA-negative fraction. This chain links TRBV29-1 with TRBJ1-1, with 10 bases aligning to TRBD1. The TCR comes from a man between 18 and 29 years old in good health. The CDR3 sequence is CSVGTPGQGLRSTEAFF. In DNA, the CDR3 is TGCAGCGTTGGGACTCCGGGACAGGGGTTGAGGAGCACTGAAGCTTTCTTT.